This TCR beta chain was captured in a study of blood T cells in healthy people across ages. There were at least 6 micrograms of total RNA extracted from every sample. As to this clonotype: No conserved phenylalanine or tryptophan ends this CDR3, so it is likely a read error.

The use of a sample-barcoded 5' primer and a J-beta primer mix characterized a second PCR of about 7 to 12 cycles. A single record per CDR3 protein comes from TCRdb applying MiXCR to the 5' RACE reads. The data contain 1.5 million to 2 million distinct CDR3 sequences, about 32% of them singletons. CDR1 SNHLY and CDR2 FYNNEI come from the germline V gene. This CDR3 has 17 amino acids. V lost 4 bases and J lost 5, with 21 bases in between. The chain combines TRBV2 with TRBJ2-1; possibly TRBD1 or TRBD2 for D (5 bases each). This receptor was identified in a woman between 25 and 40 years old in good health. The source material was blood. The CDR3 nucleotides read TGTGCCAGCAGTGGGGGTGGATGGCGAGAGGGACACAATGAGCAGTTCGTC. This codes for CASSGGGWREGHNEQFV.